The 6 T cell receptor beta chains listed next were all sequenced from one sample in a study of cytomegalovirus exposure and HLA in healthy donors. PCR employed 60 Vbeta and 13 Jbeta primers. Data came from immunoSEQ multiplex PCR; TCRdb stores just in-frame clones and leaves some out. The repertoire consists of about 250,000 clones, with 65% to 85% occurring once and the leading ten covering under 3%. Sequencing used PBMCs. All receptors come from a female donor in good health and CMV-seronegative.

V is TRBV6-5 and J is TRBJ1-5; the D gene is possibly TRBD1 (5 bases). This CDR3 comprises 15 residues. Germline values: CDR1 MNHEY, CDR2 SVGAGI. Trimming took 5 bases from V and 2 from J, leaving 13 bases between them. CDR3 residues: CASSPGGGGNQPQHF. In DNA form, the CDR3 reads TGTGCCAGCAGTCCCGGGGGGGGTGGCAATCAGCCCCAGCATTTT.

The chain has TRBV5-1 and TRBJ2-7; D gene ambiguous. Germline-derived CDR1 and CDR2 are SGHRS and YFSETQ. CDR3 length equals 13 residues. V was clipped by 4 bases and J by 4 bases, with 12 bases between them. CDR3: CASSPLDGYEQYF. CDR3 sequence (DNA): TGCGCCAGCAGCCCACTTGACGGGTACGAGCAGTACTTC.

This clone was picked up a small number of times. The chain couples TRBV11-2 to TRBJ1-2; the D gene is possibly TRBD1 (5 bases). The CDR3 length is 13 residues. Germline lookup yields CDR1 SGHAT and CDR2 FQNNGV. The V and J ends lost 0 bases and 5 bases respectively, with 7 bases between them. The CDR3 region has the DNA TGTGCCAGCAGCTTAGACGGGGGGTATGGCTACACCTTC. Amino acids: CASSLDGGYGYTF.

In the case of this clone: Additional DNA sequences in this sample encode the identical CDR3. J is TRBJ2-1 and V is TRBV2, with a tentative D call TRBD2 (5 bases). The V end was cut by 7 bases, the J end by 0 bases, with 7 bases between. The length of the CDR3 is 13 residues. The V gene's germline CDR1 is SNHLY and CDR2 FYNNEI. Written as DNA, the CDR3 is TGTGCCAGCACGAGCGGCTCCTACAATGAGCAGTTCTTC. This gives the protein CASTSGSYNEQFF. Full variable domain (missing parts from reference TRBV2 and TRBJ2-1): EPEVTQTPSHQVTQMGQEVILRCVPISNHLYFYWYRQILGQKVEFLVSFYNNEISEKSEIFDDQFSVERPDGSNFTLKIRSTKLEDSAMYFCASTSGSYNEQFFGPGTRLTVL.

This clone was picked up a small number of times. V and J are TRBV15 and TRBJ2-7; TRBD1 matches at 10 bases. This CDR3 is built from 15 residues. With V trimmed by 0 bases and J by 5 bases, 4 bases remained unmatched. The germline CDR1 and CDR2 sequences are LNHNV and YYDKDF (reference sequence). This CDR3 reads CATSREGQGFDEQYF. The CDR3 DNA reads TGTGCCACCAGCAGAGAGGGACAGGGGTTCGACGAGCAGTACTTC.

For this clone: The same CDR3 can be traced to other DNA sequences in this sample. The CDR3 DNA reads TGTGCCAGCAGTTCAGGGACTAGCGGTTCCTACGAGCAGTACTTC. Translated: CASSSGTSGSYEQYF. The chain combines TRBV6-1 with TRBJ2-7, with 11 nucleotides matching TRBD2. CDR1 and CDR2 from the germline V gene are MNHNS and SASEGT. The CDR3 loop spans 15 amino acids. Germline trimming cut 5 bases from V and 1 base from J; bases unmatched to any gene: 4.